This is a list of T cell receptor beta chains from one sample in a study of Ad26.COV2.S vaccination and SARS-CoV-2 variants. The data were produced by immunoSEQ multiplex PCR, yet TCRdb's version contains in-frame clones alone and is incomplete. The sample shows 300,000 to 350,000 clones, more than 85% of them seen only once. The specimen comprised peripheral blood, sampled in a trial of Ad26.COV2.S vaccine versus placebo. These receptors were obtained from a person between 18 and 59 years old who received the Ad26.COV2.S COVID-19 vaccine or a placebo. CDR3s include the opening cysteine and the closing phenylalanine or tryptophan. A D gene is named only where the DNA matches it firmly. The size of a clone is reported for some rows only, either as once, few or many, or as a class for expanded clones.

d_gene | j_gene | abundance | v_gene | CDR3nt | CDR3aa
- | TRBJ2-5 | - | TRBV5-6 | TGTGCCAGCAGCTCCGGGATTCAAGAGACCCAGTACTTC | CASSSGIQETQYF
TRBD1 | TRBJ2-2 | - | TRBV2 | TGTGCCAGCAGCCGGGACAGGGAGGTCGGGGAGCTGTTTTTT | CASSRDREVGELFF
TRBD1 | TRBJ2-6 | - | TRBV5-6 | TGTGCCAGCAGCTTGGTATCAGGGGGAGATTTGGCTGGGGCCAACGTCCTGACTTTC | CASSLVSGGDLAGANVLTF
- | TRBJ2-3 | - | TRBV9 | TGTGCCAGCAGCGTAGGAGTTCTTCGTGACACAGATACGCAGTATTTT | CASSVGVLRDTDTQYF
TRBD2 | TRBJ2-3 | - | TRBV9 | TGTGCCAGCAGCGCAAGAGCGGGGGAAGTGACAGATACGCAGTATTTT | CASSARAGEVTDTQYF
- | TRBJ2-7 | - | TRBV27 | TGTGCCAGCATGCCTGCCTACTCCTACGAGCAGTACTTC | CASMPAYSYEQYF
TRBD2 | TRBJ2-7 | many | TRBV27 | TGTGCCAGCAGCCACCTCCGGGGGGAGGGCTCCTACGAGCAGTACTTC | CASSHLRGEGSYEQYF
- | TRBJ1-1 | - | TRBV6-5 | TGTGCCAGCAGTCACGACGAGAACACTGAAGCTTTCTTT | CASSHDENTEAFF
- | TRBJ1-1 | - | TRBV6-5 | TGTGCCAGCAGTTACTCCGGGGGCTTAACTGAAGCTTTCTTT | CASSYSGGLTEAFF
- | TRBJ1-2 | - | TRBV5-6 | TGTGCCAGCAGCTCGACAGCCTATGGCTACACCTTC | CASSSTAYGYTF
- | TRBJ1-2 | once | TRBV6-5 | TGTGCCAGCAGGCCGACAGCCAACTATGGCTACACCTTC | CASRPTANYGYTF
- | TRBJ1-4 | few | TRBV18 | TGTGCCAGCTCACCGCTAAAAACAGGGTGGAGTGAAAAACTGTTTTTT | CASSPLKTGWSEKLFF
- | TRBJ1-5 | - | TRBV4-1 | TGCGCCAGCAGCCAACTCGACAGTTGGAATCAGCCCCAGCATTTT | CASSQLDSWNQPQHF
- | TRBJ1-5 | few | TRBV5-1 | TGCGCCAGCAGCTTGGAAGGATCCGACAATCAGCCCCAGCATTTT | CASSLEGSDNQPQHF
- | TRBJ2-5 | - | TRBV5-1 | TGCGCCAGCAGCTTGGCCCCATCGTACCAAGAGACCCAGTACTTC | CASSLAPSYQETQYF
- | TRBJ2-1 | - | TRBV29-1 | TGCAGCGTGTTACAGGGTCCGGGCTCCTACAATGAGCAGTTCTTC | CSVLQGPGSYNEQFF
- | TRBJ2-1 | - | TRBV12-3/TRBV12-4 | TGTGCCAGCAGTTTATACAATGAGCAGTTCTTC | CASSLYNEQFF
TRBD1 | TRBJ1-1 | - | TRBV7-9 | TGTGCCAGCAGCCCACGGGACAGGGGATTAGGTGAAGCTTTCTTT | CASSPRDRGLGEAFF
TRBD2 | TRBJ2-2 | - | TRBV5-4 | TGTGCCAGCAGCGCGGGGGTCGGGGAGCTGTTTTTT | CASSAGVGELFF
- | TRBJ2-7 | - | TRBV3-1/TRBV3-2 | TGTGCCAGCAGCCAAGAGGTGGACAGCTCCTACGAGCAGTACTTC | CASSQEVDSSYEQYF
TRBD2 | TRBJ2-1 | - | TRBV7-3 | TGTGCCAGCAGCTCCTCGGGACTAGCGGGGAACAATGAGCAGTTCTTC | CASSSSGLAGNNEQFF
- | TRBJ1-2 | - | TRBV18 | TGTGCCAGCTCGCCGGGGATAGCTAACTATGGCTACACCTTC | CASSPGIANYGYTF
TRBD2 | TRBJ2-3 | - | TRBV10-2 | TGCGCCAGCAGTGAGTCGGCTAGCGGGGGGGTCACAGATACGCAGTATTTT | CASSESASGGVTDTQYF
- | TRBJ1-6 | - | TRBV2 | TGTGCCAGCAGTGAACGGGGCCGCAATTCACCCCTCCACTTT | CASSERGRNSPLHF
- | TRBJ2-7 | - | TRBV5-6 | TGTGCCAGCAGTTACGACTACGAGCAGTACTTC | CASSYDYEQYF
TRBD1 | TRBJ1-6 | - | TRBV11-2 | TGTGCCAGCAGCTTATCCGGACAGGGTTATTCACCCCTCCACTTT | CASSLSGQGYSPLHF
- | TRBJ2-2 | - | TRBV5-4 | TGTGCCAGCAGCCCCCGGGCAGGCGGTGCGAACACCGGGGAGCTGTTTTTT | CASSPRAGGANTGELFF
- | TRBJ1-4 | - | TRBV30 | TGTGCCTGGAGTGTACCGGTTTCAGGGGACTTCGGGGAAAAACTGTTTTTT | CAWSVPVSGDFGEKLFF
- | TRBJ1-4 | - | TRBV4-1 | TGCGCCAGCAGCCAACTAGACGGTGCAACTAATGAAAAACTGTTTTTT | CASSQLDGATNEKLFF
- | TRBJ2-7 | - | TRBV5-8 | TGTGCCAGCAGCTTGACATCCGCCTACGAGCAGTACTTC | CASSLTSAYEQYF
- | TRBJ2-5 | - | TRBV5-4 | TGTGCCAGCAGCTCAGAGCCTCAAGAGACCCAGTACTTC | CASSSEPQETQYF
- | TRBJ1-6 | - | TRBV6-1 | TGTGCCAGCAGTGAAGGCCCCGCCTGGACTGAGAATTCACCCCTCCACTTT | CASSEGPAWTENSPLHF
TRBD2 | TRBJ2-1 | once | TRBV19 | TGTGCCAGTAGCTACGAGGGCCTAGCGGGAGATGAGCAGTTCTTC | CASSYEGLAGDEQFF
- | TRBJ2-1 | - | TRBV5-1 | TGCGCCAGCAGCATCACCGGGACTGTCCGCGGTGAGCAGTTCTTC | CASSITGTVRGEQFF
- | TRBJ2-2 | once | TRBV12-2 | TGTGCAAGTCGCTTAGGGATTTACAGGGGGTCCGGGGAGCTGTTTTTT | CASRLGIYRGSGELFF
- | TRBJ2-2 | - | TRBV5-1 | TGCGCCAGCAGCTTAACTACGACCACCGGGGAGCTGTTTTTT | CASSLTTTTGELFF
- | TRBJ1-1 | - | TRBV27 | TGTGCCAGCAGTCCTAACCGGGACCTGAAAGCTTTCTTT | CASSPNRDLKAFF